This TCR beta chain was sequenced in a study of CD8 T cells in ankylosing spondylitis. Study-wide findings and caveats: Within ankylosing spondylitis blood, a TCR beta motif made up of roughly eight highly homologous variants appeared to be characteristic. Significant enrichment of disease-linked clones was reportedly seen in matched ankylosing spondylitis synovial fluid. Clones linked with disease were CD8+ and fairly uncommon in the peripheral blood. Earlier studies detected some motif variants in reactive arthritis synovial fluid and blood.

At least ten counts were recorded for this clonotype. Its specificity is not known. Germline lookup yields CDR1 SGHAT and CDR2 FQDESV (reference sequence). The CDR3 extends over 14 amino acids. V lost 5 bases and J lost 0; bases outside the gene matches: 2. Making the TCR beta libraries involved quantitative 5'-RACE with molecular barcodes. A single record per CDR3 protein comes from TCRdb applying MiXCR to the 5' RACE reads. The data contain around 540,000 distinct CDR3 sequences, more than 9.5% of them seen just once; the ten biggest clones take up 6.8%. The specimen sequenced was blood, either unsorted or a sorted T cell fraction (not recorded which). This TCR was sampled from a male donor with ankylosing spondylitis. The chain links TRBV11-1 to TRBJ1-1; 8 bases agree with TRBD1. The DNA for the CDR3 is TGTGCCAGCAGCCGACAGGGGATGAACACTGAAGCTTTCTTT. Encoded protein: CASSRQGMNTEAFF. Filled out from reference TRBV11-1 and TRBJ1-1, the complete variable domain reads EAEVAQSPRYKITEKSQAVAFWCDPISGHATLYWYRQILGQGPELLVQFQDESVVDDSQLPKDRFSAERLKGVDSTLKIQPAELGDSAMYLCASSRQGMNTEAFFGQGTRLTVV.